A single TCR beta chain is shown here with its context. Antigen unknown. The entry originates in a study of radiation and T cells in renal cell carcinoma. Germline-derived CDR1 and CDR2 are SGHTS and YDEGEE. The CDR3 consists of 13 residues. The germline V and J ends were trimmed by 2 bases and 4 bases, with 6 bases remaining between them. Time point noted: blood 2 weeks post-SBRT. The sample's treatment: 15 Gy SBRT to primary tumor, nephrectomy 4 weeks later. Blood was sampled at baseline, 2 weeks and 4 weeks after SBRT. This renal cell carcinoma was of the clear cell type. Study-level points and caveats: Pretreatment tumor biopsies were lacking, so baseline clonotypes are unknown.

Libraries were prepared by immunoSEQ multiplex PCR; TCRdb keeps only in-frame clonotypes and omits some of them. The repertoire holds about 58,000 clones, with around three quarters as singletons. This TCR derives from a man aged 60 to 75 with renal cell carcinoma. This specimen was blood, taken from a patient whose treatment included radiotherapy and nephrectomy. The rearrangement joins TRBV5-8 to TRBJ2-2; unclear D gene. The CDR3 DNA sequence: TGTGCCAGCAGCTTCCCAGGCACCGGGGAGCTGTTTTTT. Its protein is CASSFPGTGELFF.